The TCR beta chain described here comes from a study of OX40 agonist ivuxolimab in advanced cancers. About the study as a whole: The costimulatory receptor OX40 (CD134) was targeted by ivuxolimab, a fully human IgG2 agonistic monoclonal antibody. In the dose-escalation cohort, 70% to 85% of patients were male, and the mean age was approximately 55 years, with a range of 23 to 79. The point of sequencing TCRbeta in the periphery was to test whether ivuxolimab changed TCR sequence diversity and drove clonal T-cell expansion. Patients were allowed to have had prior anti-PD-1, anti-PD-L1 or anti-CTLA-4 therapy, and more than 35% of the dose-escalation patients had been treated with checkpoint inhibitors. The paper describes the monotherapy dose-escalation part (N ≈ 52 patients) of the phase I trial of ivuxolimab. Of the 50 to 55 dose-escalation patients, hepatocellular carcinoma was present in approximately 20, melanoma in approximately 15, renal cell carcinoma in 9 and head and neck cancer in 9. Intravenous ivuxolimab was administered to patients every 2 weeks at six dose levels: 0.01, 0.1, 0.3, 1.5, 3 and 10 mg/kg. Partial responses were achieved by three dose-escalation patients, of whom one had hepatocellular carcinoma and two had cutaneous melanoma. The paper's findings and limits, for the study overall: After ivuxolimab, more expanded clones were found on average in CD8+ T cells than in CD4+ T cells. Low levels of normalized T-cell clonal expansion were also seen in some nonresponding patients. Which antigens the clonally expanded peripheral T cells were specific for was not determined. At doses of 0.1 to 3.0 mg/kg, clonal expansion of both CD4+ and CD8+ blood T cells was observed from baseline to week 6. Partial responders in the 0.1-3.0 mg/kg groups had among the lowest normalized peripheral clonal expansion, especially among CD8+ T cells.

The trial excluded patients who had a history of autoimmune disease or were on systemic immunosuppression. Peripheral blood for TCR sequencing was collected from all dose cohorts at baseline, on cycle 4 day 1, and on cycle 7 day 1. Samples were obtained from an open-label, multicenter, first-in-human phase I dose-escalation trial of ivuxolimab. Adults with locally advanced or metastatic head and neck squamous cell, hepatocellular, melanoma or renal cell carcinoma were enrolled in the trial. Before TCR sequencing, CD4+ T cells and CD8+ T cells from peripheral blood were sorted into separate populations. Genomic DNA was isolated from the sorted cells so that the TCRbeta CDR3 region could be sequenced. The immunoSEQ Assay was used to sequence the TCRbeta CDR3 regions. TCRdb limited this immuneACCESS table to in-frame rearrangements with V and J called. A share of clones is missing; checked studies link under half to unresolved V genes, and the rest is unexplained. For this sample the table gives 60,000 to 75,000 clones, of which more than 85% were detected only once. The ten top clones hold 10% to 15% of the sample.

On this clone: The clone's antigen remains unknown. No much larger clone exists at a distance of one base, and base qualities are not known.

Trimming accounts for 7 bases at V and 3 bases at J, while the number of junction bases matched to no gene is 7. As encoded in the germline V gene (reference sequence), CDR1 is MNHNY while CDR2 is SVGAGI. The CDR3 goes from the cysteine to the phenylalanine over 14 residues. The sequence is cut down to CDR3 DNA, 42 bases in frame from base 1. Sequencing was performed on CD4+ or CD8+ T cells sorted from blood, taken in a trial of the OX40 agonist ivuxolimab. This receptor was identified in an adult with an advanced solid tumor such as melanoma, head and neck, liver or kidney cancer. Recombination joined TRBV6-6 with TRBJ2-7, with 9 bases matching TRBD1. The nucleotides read TGTGCCAGCACCCGGACAGGGGACCACTACGAGCAGTACTTC. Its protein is CASTRTGDHYEQYF.